A single sample is the source of the 9 T cell receptor beta chains below, sequenced in a study of T cell responses to AZD1222 COVID-19 vaccine. Profiled with immunoSEQ multiplex PCR; TCRdb holds only in-frame clones, not every one. The sample lists over 150,000 clones; over 80% were seen once. The material was peripheral blood, obtained 28 days after the second dose of the MenACWY control vaccine. All receptors derive from an adult who received the MenACWY meningococcal vaccine as a control.

J is TRBJ1-1 and V is TRBV10-1; the match to TRBD1 covers 10 bases. V shed 6 bases and J 5 bases; nucleotides not matched to a gene: 9. In germline, CDR1 is WNHNN, CDR2 SYGVQD (reference sequence). The CDR3 runs 15 residues. The chain's CDR3 is CASRADRGQATEAFF. In nucleotides, the CDR3 is TGCGCCAGCAGGGCTGACAGGGGGCAAGCAACTGAAGCTTTCTTT.

The chain has TRBV7-8 and TRBJ2-1; D is perhaps TRBD1 or TRBD2 (5 bases each). CDR1 and CDR2 (germline): SGHVS, FQNEAQ. The CDR3 extends over 13 amino acids. The V end was cut by 8 bases, the J end by 6 bases, with 14 bases between. CDR3 in amino acids: CASQLGGINEQFF. The CDR3 coding sequence is TGTGCCAGCCAGCTTGGGGGTATCAATGAGCAGTTCTTC.

The CDR3 region is CASSYRTGATNTF. The DNA for the CDR3 is TGTGCCAGCAGTTACAGGACAGGGGCCACCAACACCTTC. The chain uses TRBV6-5 and TRBJ1-2, with 9 bases fitting TRBD1. Germline trimming cut 2 bases from V and 12 bases from J; bases unmatched to any gene: 7. This CDR3 has 13 amino acids. Germline loops: CDR1 MNHEY, CDR2 SVGAGI.

This clone was seen just once. The V call is TRBV7-2, the J call TRBJ1-3; no clear D. V was clipped by 1 base and J by 1 base, with 5 bases between them. CDR3 length: 14 residues. Per the germline V gene, CDR1 is SGHTA and CDR2 is FQGNSA. CDR3 coding DNA: TGTGCCAGCAGCTTAGAGGAATCTGGAAACACCATATATTTT. Translated, it gives CASSLEESGNTIYF.

This clone was seen only a few times. This chain links TRBV7-2 with TRBJ1-4; TRBD1 matches at 9 bases. The CDR3 covers 13 residues. The germline V gene encodes CDR1 SGHTA and CDR2 FQGNSA. V lost 3 bases, J lost 11 bases, and 4 bases stayed unmatched. The CDR3 DNA sequence: TGTGCCAGCAGCTTCAGACAGGGGGAGAAACTGTTTTTT. It translates to CASSFRQGEKLFF.

The genes are TRBV15 and TRBJ2-5, with unresolved D. Germline V gene lookup returns CDR1 LNHNV and CDR2 YYDKDF (reference sequence). The CDR3 runs to 15 residues. The V gene lost 0 bases and the J gene lost 4 bases, with 12 bases spanning the gap. Written as DNA, the CDR3 is TGTGCCACCAGCAGAGATTTGGGTAAAGGAGAGACCCAGTACTTC. This gives the protein CATSRDLGKGETQYF.

The chain couples TRBV6-1 to TRBJ1-5; TRBD1 matches 7 bases. The germline gives CDR1 MNHNS, CDR2 SASEGT. This CDR3 is 16 amino acids long. V shed 4 bases, J shed 6 bases, and the junction held 12 bases outside the gene matches. CDR3 DNA: TGTGCCAGCAGTGTGGGACAGTTCGTCAGGGCTCAGCCCCAGCATTTT. It specifies CASSVGQFVRAQPQHF.

V and J are TRBV5-4 and TRBJ1-2, with D possibly TRBD1 on 6 matching bases. Germline CDR1 reads SGHNT; CDR2 reads YYREEE (reference sequence). The ends were cut back, 4 bases at V and 7 bases at J, with 14 bases in the middle. There are 13 residues in the CDR3. The CDR3, as DNA: TGTGCCAGCAGCCCACAGGGACTGGGTGGCTACACCTTC. Protein product: CASSPQGLGGYTF.

Details on this clone: The sample holds other DNA sequences that translate to the same CDR3. The chain is built from TRBV18 and TRBJ1-4; D uncertain. This CDR3 contains 12 residues. V lost 3 bases to trimming and J lost 7 bases, with 6 bases between them. Germline loops: CDR1 KGHSH, CDR2 LQKENI. CDR3 protein: CASSPGSEKLFF. The DNA of the CDR3 is TGTGCCAGCTCACCGGGAAGTGAAAAACTGTTTTTT.